This TCR beta chain derives from a study of blood T cell repertoires in COVID-19. In the study overall: The samples span acute and convalescent COVID-19 from the United States, Italy and Spain.

Using immunoSEQ multiplex PCR, the repertoire was profiled, and TCRdb retains in-frame clones only, with some absent. This sample has about 320,000 clones; 90% occur once, and the top ten carry about 4%. Across about two dozen US areas, participants ranged in age from about 18 to 90 years. Cohorts were based on clinical histories the participants reported. Before they entered the study, exposed participants had met a COVID-19 case within 2 weeks. CDR1 and CDR2 (germline): SGHAT, FQNNGV. V trimming: 5 bases; J trimming: 3 bases; junction bases outside the gene matches: 3. This CDR3 contains 14 residues.

This chain uses TRBV11-2 with TRBJ1-3, with 8 bases fitting TRBD1. The receptor comes from a woman in her thirties who had been exposed to COVID-19. Material: PBMCs or T cells enriched from blood (not recorded which). DNA of the CDR3: TGTGCCAGCAGCCCAGGGGGCGGTGGAAACACCATATATTTT. Its translation is CASSPGGGGNTIYF.